These 21 T cell receptor beta chains originate from one sample sequenced in a study of blood T cell repertoires in COVID-19. Assay used: immunoSEQ multiplex PCR; TCRdb lists only in-frame clones, some missing. This sample has 130,000 to 150,000 clones, with around 87% found just once. The material sequenced was PBMCs or T cells enriched from blood (not recorded which). The origin of the receptors is a woman aged 25 to 39 with acute COVID-19.

This chain uses TRBV3-1 (or the pseudogene TRBV3-2) with TRBJ2-3; 9 bases are a match to TRBD2. Trimming took 9 bases from V and 2 from J; bases not matched to a gene: 21. The CDR3 loop spans 19 amino acids. Germline assignment: CDR1 LGHDT and CDR2 YNNKEL (reference sequence). In nucleotides, the CDR3 is TGTGCCAGACAAAATGGCGATGGTCGGGCTAGCGGGGACACAGATACGCAGTATTTT. Amino acid sequence: CARQNGDGRASGDTDTQYF.

V gene TRBV6-2 or TRBV6-3 combines with J gene TRBJ1-2; TRBD1 might be the D (6 bases). The V end was cut by 6 bases, the J end by 4 bases, with 12 bases between. The CDR3 covers 13 residues. CDR1 is MNHEY, CDR2 SVGEGT, per germline. CDR3 coding DNA: TGTGCCAGCAGCCCCGACAGGATCTATGGCTACACCTTC. Translating gives CASSPDRIYGYTF.

The chain combines TRBV2 with TRBJ1-5; 9 bases line up with TRBD1. The trim removed 2 bases at V and 2 bases at J, leaving 4 bases unmatched. Germline assignment: CDR1 SNHLY and CDR2 FYNNEI. The CDR3 spans 16 residues. CDR3 in amino acids: CASSENRGLGNQPQHF. Here the CDR3 DNA reads TGTGCCAGCAGTGAAAACAGGGGGCTGGGCAATCAGCCCCAGCATTTT.

This sequence joins TRBV6-4 and TRBJ2-3; D possibly corresponds to TRBD2 (5 bases). The V gene's germline CDR1 is MRHNA and CDR2 SNTAGT. Between the trimmed V and J ends, which lost 6 bases and 5 bases, there was a span of 6 bases. The CDR3 is 11 residues long. CDR3 sequence (DNA): TGTGCCAGCAGAGGAGGAGATACGCAGTATTTT. This sequence encodes CASRGGDTQYF.

V usage is TRBV5-6 and J usage is TRBJ2-3; the D gene is possibly TRBD2 (6 bases). Germline CDR1 SGHDT, CDR2 YYEEEE. V shed 4 bases and J shed 4 bases, with 10 bases lying between them. CDR3 length equals 13 residues. This CDR3 reads CASSLGEADTQYF. DNA for the CDR3: TGTGCCAGCAGCCTGGGGGAGGCAGATACGCAGTATTTT.

This chain links TRBV4-1 with TRBJ2-3; the match to TRBD2 covers 7 bases. The CDR3 has 17 residues. Germline assignment: CDR1 MGHRA and CDR2 YSYEKL. V lost 2 bases and J lost 4; bases outside the gene matches: 12. CDR3 amino acids: CASSQPQGAGVPDTQYF. The CDR3 region has the DNA TGCGCCAGCAGCCAACCCCAGGGCGCGGGAGTGCCAGATACGCAGTATTTT.

This clone came up once. The rearrangement joins TRBV28 to TRBJ2-7; the match to TRBD2 covers 9 bases. Germline V gene lookup returns CDR1 MDHEN and CDR2 SYDVKM. J gave up 2 bases and V 6 bases, and 11 bases lay outside the gene matches. This CDR3 region has 16 residues. This CDR3 reads CASSSLRGGRAYEQYF. CDR3 coding DNA: TGTGCCAGCAGCTCCCTCAGGGGCGGGAGGGCCTACGAGCAGTACTTC.

This clone appeared once. The chain couples TRBV25-1 to TRBJ2-1; TRBD2 matches 7 bases. The V gene end was trimmed by 2 bases and the J gene end by 0 bases; junction bases not matched to a gene: 10. The CDR3 length is 18 residues. Germline CDR1 is MGHDK and CDR2 is SYGVNS. The CDR3 sequence: CASSEKRGHTSSYNEQFF. The CDR3 DNA follows: TGTGCCAGCAGTGAAAAGCGGGGCCATACGAGCTCCTACAATGAGCAGTTCTTC.

The chain has TRBV19 and TRBJ2-7; 7 positions match TRBD2. The length of the CDR3 is 15 residues. J lost 6 bases, V lost 5 bases, and 13 bases had no gene match. Germline-derived CDR1 and CDR2 are LNHDA and SQIVND (reference sequence). CDR3 sequence reads: CASSDSGQTGSEQYF. Here the CDR3 DNA reads TGTGCCAGTAGTGATAGCGGGCAAACAGGTTCCGAGCAGTACTTC.

The chain joins TRBV9 to TRBJ1-5; D uncertain. CDR1 and CDR2 from the germline V gene are SGDLS and YYNGEE. The V gene lost 3 bases and the J gene lost 6 bases, with 10 bases spanning the gap. The CDR3 runs to 13 residues. The CDR3 reads CASSAEVGQPQHF. The DNA of the CDR3 is TGTGCCAGCAGCGCCGAGGTGGGTCAGCCCCAGCATTTT.

This clone was picked up a small number of times. This sequence joins TRBV19 and TRBJ2-7; D is possibly TRBD1 (5 bases). CDR1 and CDR2 (germline): LNHDA, SQIVND (reference sequence). CDR3 length equals 16 residues. Trimming took 6 bases from V and 3 from J, leaving 21 bases between them. This CDR3 is CASSMVGQGVVYEQYF. CDR3 DNA sequence: TGTGCCAGTAGCATGGTCGGTCAGGGTGTGGTCTACGAGCAGTACTTC.

V and J are TRBV7-8 and TRBJ2-5; 9 bases are shared with TRBD2. CDR3 length: 11 residues. The germline V gene has CDR1 SGHVS and CDR2 FQNEAQ. V dropped 5 bases and J dropped 14; count of bases not matched to a gene: 6. The CDR3 is CASSEGLAEYF. DNA of the CDR3: TGTGCCAGCAGCGAGGGACTAGCTGAATACTTC.

This chain joins TRBV28 and TRBJ2-7, with D maybe TRBD1 (6 bases). Trimming took 2 bases from V and 6 from J, leaving 11 bases between them. Germline CDR1 and CDR2: MDHEN and SYDVKM. The CDR3 contains 13 residues. This CDR3 is CASSLRQGPEQYF. CDR3 DNA sequence: TGTGCCAGCAGTTTACGTCAGGGGCCCGAGCAGTACTTC.

This chain joins TRBV7-2 and TRBJ1-6, with a tentative D call TRBD1 (5 bases). The germline gives CDR1 SGHTA, CDR2 FQGNSA. Trimming shortened V by 5 bases and J by 7 bases, and 9 bases separated the two germline ends. The CDR3 consists of 13 residues. CDR3 sequence reads: CASSVRGNSPLHF. CDR3 DNA: TGTGCCAGCAGCGTCCGGGGGAATTCACCCCTCCACTTT.

This chain connects TRBV29-1 to TRBJ2-7, with TRBD1 identical over 8 bases. There are 11 residues in the CDR3. Germline CDR1 is SQVTM and CDR2 is ANQGSEA. The V gene end was trimmed by 8 bases and the J gene end by 3 bases; junction bases not matched to a gene: 3. The CDR3 sequence is CSFGQGYEQYF. The CDR3 nucleotides are TGCAGCTTCGGACAGGGCTACGAGCAGTACTTC.

This rearrangement joins TRBV11-3 to TRBJ1-1, with D uncertain. Germline loops: CDR1 SGHNT, CDR2 YENEEA. Trimming removed 5 bases at V and 0 bases at J, with 10 bases between. The CDR3 contains 14 residues. The DNA of the CDR3 is TGTGCCAGCAGCAGTTTAAGCATGAACACTGAAGCTTTCTTT. It is translated as CASSSLSMNTEAFF.

V gene TRBV15 combines with J gene TRBJ2-7; 10 bases are a match to TRBD1. The CDR3 length is 14 residues. Germline CDR1 LNHNV, CDR2 YYDKDF (reference sequence). The trim removed 1 base at V and 8 bases at J, leaving 5 bases unmatched. DNA of the CDR3: TGTGCCACCAGCAGAGGAAGACAGGGGGCGAAGCAGTACTTC. It specifies CATSRGRQGAKQYF.

The genes are TRBV7-9 and TRBJ2-7, with D perhaps TRBD2 (6 bases). The CDR3 loop spans 14 amino acids. Trimming left V 5 bases short and J 5 bases short, with 16 bases between. Germline values: CDR1 SEHNR, CDR2 FQNEAQ (reference sequence). This CDR3 is CASSKRGVLDEQYF. CDR3 DNA: TGTGCCAGCAGCAAACGCGGGGTTCTCGACGAGCAGTACTTC.

The V call is TRBV6-4, the J call TRBJ1-1; tentative D call: TRBD1 (5 bases). Germline values: CDR1 MRHNA, CDR2 SNTAGT. CDR3 length equals 14 residues. V lost 4 bases and J lost 6, with 15 bases in between. CDR3 nucleotide sequence: TGTGCCAGCAGTGTCGCACCTTGGGGGGCTGAAGCTTTCTTT. Encoded protein: CASSVAPWGAEAFF.

This clone was recorded only once. The J gene is TRBJ2-4, the V gene TRBV14; D perhaps matches TRBD2 (5 bases). Deletions cut 0 bases from V and 3 bases from J, with 15 bases between. The V gene's germline CDR1 is SGHDN and CDR2 FVKESK. The CDR3 length is 17 residues. CDR3: CASSQDPGKRDKNIQYF. DNA of the CDR3: TGTGCCAGCAGCCAAGATCCCGGGAAACGGGACAAAAACATTCAGTACTTC.

This rearrangement joins TRBV28 to TRBJ1-6, with D maybe TRBD1 (5 bases). The CDR3 runs 12 residues. Between the trimmed V and J ends, which lost 3 bases and 9 bases, there was a span of 6 bases. Looked up from germline, CDR1 is MDHEN and CDR2 is SYDVKM. The CDR3 loop reads CASSFQGSPLHF. In nucleotides, the CDR3 is TGTGCCAGCAGTTTTCAGGGTTCACCCCTCCACTTT.